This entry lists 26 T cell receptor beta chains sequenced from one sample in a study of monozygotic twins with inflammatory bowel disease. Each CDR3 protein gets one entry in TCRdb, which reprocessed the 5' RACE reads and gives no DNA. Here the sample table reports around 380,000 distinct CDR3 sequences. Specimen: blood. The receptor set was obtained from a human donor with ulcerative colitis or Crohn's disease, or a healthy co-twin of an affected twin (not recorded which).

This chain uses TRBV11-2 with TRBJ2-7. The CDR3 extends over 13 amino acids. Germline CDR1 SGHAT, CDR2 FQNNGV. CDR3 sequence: CASSLGSIYEQYF. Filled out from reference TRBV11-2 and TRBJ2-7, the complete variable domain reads EAGVAQSPRYKIIEKRQSVAFWCNPISGHATLYWYQQILGQGPKLLIQFQNNGVVDDSQLPKDRFSAERLKGVDSTLKIQPAKLEDSAVYLCASSLGSIYEQYFGPGTRLTVT.

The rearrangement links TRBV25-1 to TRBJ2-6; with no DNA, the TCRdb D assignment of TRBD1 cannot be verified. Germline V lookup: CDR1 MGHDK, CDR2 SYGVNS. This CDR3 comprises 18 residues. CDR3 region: CAKEPYGQKNSGANVLTF.

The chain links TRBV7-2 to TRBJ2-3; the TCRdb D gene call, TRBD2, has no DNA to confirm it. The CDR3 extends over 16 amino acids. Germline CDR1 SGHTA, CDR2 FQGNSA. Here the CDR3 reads CASSLGNSGAADTQYF.

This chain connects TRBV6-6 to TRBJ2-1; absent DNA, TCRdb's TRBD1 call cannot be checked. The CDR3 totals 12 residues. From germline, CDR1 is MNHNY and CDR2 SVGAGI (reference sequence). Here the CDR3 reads CAGRGGWGEQFF.

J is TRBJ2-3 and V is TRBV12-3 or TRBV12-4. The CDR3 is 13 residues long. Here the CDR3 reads CASSFRGSDTQYF.

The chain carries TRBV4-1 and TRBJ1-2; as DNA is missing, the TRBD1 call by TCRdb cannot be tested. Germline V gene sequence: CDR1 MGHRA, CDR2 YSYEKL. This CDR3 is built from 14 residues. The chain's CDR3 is CASSDGTGGGGYTF.

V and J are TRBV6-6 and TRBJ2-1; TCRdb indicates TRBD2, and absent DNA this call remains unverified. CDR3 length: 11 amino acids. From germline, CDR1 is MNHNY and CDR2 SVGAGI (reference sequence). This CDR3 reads CASSNQRKQFF.

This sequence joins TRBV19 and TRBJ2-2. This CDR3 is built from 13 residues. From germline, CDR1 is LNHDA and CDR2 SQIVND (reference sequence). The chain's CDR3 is CASSISQVGELFF.

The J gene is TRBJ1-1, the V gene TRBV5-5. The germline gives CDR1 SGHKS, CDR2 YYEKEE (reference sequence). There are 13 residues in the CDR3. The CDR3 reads CASRRTANTEAFF.

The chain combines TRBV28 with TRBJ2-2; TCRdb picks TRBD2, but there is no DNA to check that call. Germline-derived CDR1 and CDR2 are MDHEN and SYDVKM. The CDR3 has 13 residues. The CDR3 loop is CVLAGSGTGELFF.

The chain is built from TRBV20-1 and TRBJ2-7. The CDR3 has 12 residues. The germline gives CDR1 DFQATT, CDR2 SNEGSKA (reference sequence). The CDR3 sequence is CSARWMNYEQYF.

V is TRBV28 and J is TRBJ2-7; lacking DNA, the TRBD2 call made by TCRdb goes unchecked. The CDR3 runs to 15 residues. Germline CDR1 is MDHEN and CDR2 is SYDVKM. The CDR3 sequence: CATAQLRDYPGEQYF.

This CDR3 is CSVGGWASDTQYF. The V call is TRBV29-1, the J call TRBJ2-3; TCRdb picks TRBD2, but there is no DNA to check that call. Germline V gives CDR1 SQVTM, CDR2 ANQGSEA. This CDR3 region has 13 residues.

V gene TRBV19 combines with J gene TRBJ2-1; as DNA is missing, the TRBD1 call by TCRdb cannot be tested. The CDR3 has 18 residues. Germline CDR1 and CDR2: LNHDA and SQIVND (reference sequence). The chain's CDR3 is CASSIMGGKTGARNEQFF.

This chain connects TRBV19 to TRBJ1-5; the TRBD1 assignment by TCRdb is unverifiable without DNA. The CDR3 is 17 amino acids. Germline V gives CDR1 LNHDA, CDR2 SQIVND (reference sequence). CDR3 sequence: CASSSLGFVPSNQPQHF.

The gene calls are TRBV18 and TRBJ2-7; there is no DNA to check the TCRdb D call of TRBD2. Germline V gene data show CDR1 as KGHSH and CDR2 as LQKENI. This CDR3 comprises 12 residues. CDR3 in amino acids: CASSIGEREQYF. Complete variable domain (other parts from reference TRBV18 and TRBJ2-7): NAGVMQNPRHLVRRRGQEARLRCSPMKGHSHVYWYRQLPEEGLKFMVYLQKENIIDESGMPKERFSAEFPKEGPSILRIQQVVRGDSAAYFCASSIGEREQYFGPGTRLTVT.

The CDR3 reads CASIANSGVLGHGYTF. The genes are TRBV12-3 or TRBV12-4 and TRBJ1-2; with no DNA, the TCRdb D assignment of TRBD1 cannot be verified. This CDR3 comprises 16 residues.

The CDR3 here is CSASPLAGSTDTQYF. The V gene is TRBV20-1, the J gene TRBJ2-3; the TCRdb D gene call, TRBD2, has no DNA to confirm it. Per the germline V gene, CDR1 is DFQATT and CDR2 is SNEGSKA (reference sequence). This CDR3 region has 15 residues.

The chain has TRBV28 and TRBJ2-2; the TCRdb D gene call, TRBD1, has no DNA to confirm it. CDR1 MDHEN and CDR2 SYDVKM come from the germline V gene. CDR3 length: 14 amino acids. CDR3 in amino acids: CASTQGFGTGELFF.

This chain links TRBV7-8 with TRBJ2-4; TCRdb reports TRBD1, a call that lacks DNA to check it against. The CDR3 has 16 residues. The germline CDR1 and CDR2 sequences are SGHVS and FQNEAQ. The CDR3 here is CASSVNREAAKNIQYF.

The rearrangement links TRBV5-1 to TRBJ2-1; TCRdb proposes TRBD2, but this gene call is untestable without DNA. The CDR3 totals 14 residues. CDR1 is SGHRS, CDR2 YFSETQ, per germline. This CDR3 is CASLDPGLDNEQFF. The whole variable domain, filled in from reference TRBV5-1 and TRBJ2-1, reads KAGVTQTPRYLIKTRGQQVTLSCSPISGHRSVSWYQQTPGQGLQFLFEYFSETQRNKGNFPGRFSGRQFSNSRSEMNVSTLELGDSALYLCASLDPGLDNEQFFGPGTRLTVL.

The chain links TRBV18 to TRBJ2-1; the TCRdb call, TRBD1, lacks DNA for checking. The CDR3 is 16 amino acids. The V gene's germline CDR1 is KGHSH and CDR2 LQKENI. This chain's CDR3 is CASSSQTGYGFNEQFF.

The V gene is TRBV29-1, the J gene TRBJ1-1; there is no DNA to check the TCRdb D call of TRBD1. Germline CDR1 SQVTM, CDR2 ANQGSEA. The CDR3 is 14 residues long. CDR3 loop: CSVKLQGANTEAFF.

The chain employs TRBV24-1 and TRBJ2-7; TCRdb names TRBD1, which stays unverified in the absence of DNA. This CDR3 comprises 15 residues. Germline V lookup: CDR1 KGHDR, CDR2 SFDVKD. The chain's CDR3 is CATSDYRDRGYEQYF.

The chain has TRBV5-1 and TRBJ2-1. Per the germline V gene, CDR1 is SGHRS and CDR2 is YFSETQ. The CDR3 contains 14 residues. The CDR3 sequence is CASSFLSLYNEQFF.

The CDR3 reads CSGSLDNSPLHF. The rearrangement uses TRBV20-1 and TRBJ1-6. The CDR3 has 12 amino acids. Germline V lookup: CDR1 DFQATT, CDR2 SNEGSKA (reference sequence).